A selection of T cell receptor beta chains follows, all from one sample in a study of blood T cell repertoires in COVID-19. Data came from immunoSEQ multiplex PCR; TCRdb stores just in-frame clones and leaves some out. The sample lists approximately 300,000 clones, 89% occurring once. Sequencing was performed on PBMCs or T cells enriched from blood (not recorded which). All receptors come from a woman in her thirties who had recovered from COVID-19. The CDR3 runs from the conserved cysteine through the conserved F or W. The D gene is left open where the match is weak. The size of a clone is reported for some rows only, either as once, few or many, or as a class for expanded clones.

D gene: NA; J gene: TRBJ2-4; clone size: NA; V gene: TRBV12-3/TRBV12-4; CDR3 DNA: TGTGCCAGCAGTGGTAGAACCGACATTCAGTACTTC; CDR3 protein: CASSGRTDIQYF
D gene: TRBD1; J gene: TRBJ1-2; clone size: NA; V gene: TRBV19; CDR3 DNA: TGTGCCAGTAGGGGGGGACAGGGGCGCGGCTACACCTTC; CDR3 protein: CASRGGQGRGYTF
D gene: NA; J gene: TRBJ1-1; clone size: NA; V gene: TRBV14; CDR3 DNA: TGTGCCAGCGGGCTCGGGAATTTGAACACTGAAGCTTTCTTT; CDR3 protein: CASGLGNLNTEAFF
D gene: NA; J gene: TRBJ2-7; clone size: NA; V gene: TRBV25-1; CDR3 DNA: TGTGCCAGCAGTGAATCTTTTAACTACGAGCAGTACTTC; CDR3 protein: CASSESFNYEQYF
D gene: TRBD1; J gene: TRBJ2-3; clone size: NA; V gene: TRBV2; CDR3 DNA: TGTGCCAGCAGTGACGGGACAGACCTCATTGGGACGCAGTATTTT; CDR3 protein: CASSDGTDLIGTQYF
D gene: TRBD1; J gene: TRBJ2-3; clone size: NA; V gene: TRBV13; CDR3 DNA: TGTGCCAGCACCGACAGGGGAAGCACAGATACGCAGTATTTT; CDR3 protein: CASTDRGSTDTQYF
D gene: NA; J gene: TRBJ1-2; clone size: NA; V gene: TRBV29-1; CDR3 DNA: TGCAGCGTTATCGGAGGGGAGTATGGCTACACCTTC; CDR3 protein: CSVIGGEYGYTF
D gene: TRBD1; J gene: TRBJ2-2; clone size: NA; V gene: TRBV28; CDR3 DNA: TGTGCCAGCAGCCCATGGAACAGGGGGCGATCCTCGTCCATTGGGAGGCTGTTTTTT; CDR3 protein: CASSPWNRGRSSSIGRLFF
D gene: NA; J gene: TRBJ1-2; clone size: NA; V gene: TRBV24-1; CDR3 DNA: TGTGCCACCAGTGACCCCTCGACAGGAGGAAATGGCTACACCTTC; CDR3 protein: CATSDPSTGGNGYTF
D gene: NA; J gene: TRBJ2-7; clone size: NA; V gene: TRBV5-6; CDR3 DNA: TGTGCCAGCAGCCGAGGGACTTACGAGCAGTACTTC; CDR3 protein: CASSRGTYEQYF
D gene: NA; J gene: TRBJ2-7; clone size: NA; V gene: TRBV3-1/TRBV3-2; CDR3 DNA: TGTGCCAGCAGCCAAGAGACCGCAGGTCTTAGCTCCTACGAGCAGTACTTC; CDR3 protein: CASSQETAGLSSYEQYF
D gene: TRBD2; J gene: TRBJ2-1; clone size: NA; V gene: TRBV19; CDR3 DNA: TGTGCCAGTTCAAAGCGGGGCTACAATGAGCAGTTCTTC; CDR3 protein: CASSKRGYNEQFF
D gene: NA; J gene: TRBJ2-7; clone size: once; V gene: TRBV7-6; CDR3 DNA: TGTGCCAGCAGCGAAGACAGGCGGGCTGTTTACGAGCAGTACTTC; CDR3 protein: CASSEDRRAVYEQYF
D gene: TRBD1; J gene: TRBJ1-6; clone size: NA; V gene: TRBV10-2; CDR3 DNA: TGCGCCGCTTACCAACAGGGGGCAAATTCACCCCTCCACTTT; CDR3 protein: CAAYQQGANSPLHF
D gene: TRBD1; J gene: TRBJ2-1; clone size: NA; V gene: TRBV27; CDR3 DNA: TGTGCCAGCAGCAGGACAGGGGAAGCCTACAATGAGCAGTTCTTC; CDR3 protein: CASSRTGEAYNEQFF
D gene: TRBD2; J gene: TRBJ2-3; clone size: NA; V gene: TRBV5-1; CDR3 DNA: TGCGCCAGCAGCGAGGGAGGGCCATCAGATACGCAGTATTTT; CDR3 protein: CASSEGGPSDTQYF
D gene: TRBD1; J gene: TRBJ2-4; clone size: NA; V gene: TRBV4-1; CDR3 DNA: TGCGCCAGCAGCCAACCCGAGCGACAGGGGGCCAAAAACATTCAGTACTTC; CDR3 protein: CASSQPERQGAKNIQYF
D gene: NA; J gene: TRBJ2-5; clone size: NA; V gene: TRBV2; CDR3 DNA: TGTGCCAGCATCGCCGATCTCCGGGGGACCCAGTACTTC; CDR3 protein: CASIADLRGTQYF
D gene: NA; J gene: TRBJ2-3; clone size: NA; V gene: TRBV7-2; CDR3 DNA: TGTGCCAGCAGCTTACCGGGGAGAGGAGATACGCAGTATTTT; CDR3 protein: CASSLPGRGDTQYF
D gene: NA; J gene: TRBJ1-3; clone size: NA; V gene: TRBV29-1; CDR3 DNA: TGCAGCGTTGAATATGGAAACACCATATATTTT; CDR3 protein: CSVEYGNTIYF
D gene: TRBD2; J gene: TRBJ2-7; clone size: NA; V gene: TRBV30; CDR3 DNA: TGTGCCTGGATGAACTCGGGGGGCTACGAGCAGTACTTC; CDR3 protein: CAWMNSGGYEQYF
D gene: NA; J gene: TRBJ2-7; clone size: NA; V gene: TRBV9; CDR3 DNA: TGTGCCAGCAGCGTAGGTCCCCATCCGGGGGAGCAGTACTTC; CDR3 protein: CASSVGPHPGEQYF
D gene: TRBD1; J gene: TRBJ2-1; clone size: NA; V gene: TRBV28; CDR3 DNA: TGTGCCAGCAGGGATGACCGGGACAGGGGGCTTAACGTTGAGCAGTTCTTC; CDR3 protein: CASRDDRDRGLNVEQFF
D gene: NA; J gene: TRBJ2-7; clone size: NA; V gene: TRBV30; CDR3 DNA: TGTGCCTGGAGGGACAGAAACACCTACGAGCAGTACTTC; CDR3 protein: CAWRDRNTYEQYF
D gene: TRBD2; J gene: TRBJ2-3; clone size: NA; V gene: TRBV5-8; CDR3 DNA: TGTGCCAGCAGCTTGGCTGGGACTAGCGGGAGCCCAGATACGCAGTATTTT; CDR3 protein: CASSLAGTSGSPDTQYF
D gene: NA; J gene: TRBJ1-2; clone size: NA; V gene: TRBV4-2; CDR3 DNA: TGTGCCAGCAGCCAAGCTCAGGGGCTAACGAGGGGCTACACCTTC; CDR3 protein: CASSQAQGLTRGYTF
D gene: TRBD1; J gene: TRBJ2-1; clone size: NA; V gene: TRBV18; CDR3 DNA: TGTGCCAGCTCACCACCGTGGACAGGGCCCTACAATGAGCAGTTCTTC; CDR3 protein: CASSPPWTGPYNEQFF
D gene: TRBD1; J gene: TRBJ1-6; clone size: NA; V gene: TRBV27; CDR3 DNA: TGTGCCAGCAGTTTCGGGACAGGGGGCTCACCCCTCCACTTT; CDR3 protein: CASSFGTGGSPLHF
D gene: NA; J gene: TRBJ2-7; clone size: NA; V gene: TRBV11-2; CDR3 DNA: TGTGCCAGCAGCTTAGCGGCGGGGTGGAGCAACTACGAGCAGTACTTC; CDR3 protein: CASSLAAGWSNYEQYF